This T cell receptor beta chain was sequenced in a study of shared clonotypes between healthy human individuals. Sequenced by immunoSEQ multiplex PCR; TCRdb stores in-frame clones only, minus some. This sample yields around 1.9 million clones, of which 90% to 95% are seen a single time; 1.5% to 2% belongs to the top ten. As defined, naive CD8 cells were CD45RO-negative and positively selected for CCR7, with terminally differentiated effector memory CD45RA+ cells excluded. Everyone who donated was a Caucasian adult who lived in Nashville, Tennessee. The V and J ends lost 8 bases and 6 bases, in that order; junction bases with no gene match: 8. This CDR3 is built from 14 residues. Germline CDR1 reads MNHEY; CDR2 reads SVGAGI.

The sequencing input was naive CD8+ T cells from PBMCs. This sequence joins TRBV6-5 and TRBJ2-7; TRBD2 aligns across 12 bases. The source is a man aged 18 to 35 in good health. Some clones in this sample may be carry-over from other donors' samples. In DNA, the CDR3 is TGTGCCAGCGGATGGTCTAGCGGGAGGGCCGAGCAGTACTTC. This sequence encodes CASGWSSGRAEQYF.